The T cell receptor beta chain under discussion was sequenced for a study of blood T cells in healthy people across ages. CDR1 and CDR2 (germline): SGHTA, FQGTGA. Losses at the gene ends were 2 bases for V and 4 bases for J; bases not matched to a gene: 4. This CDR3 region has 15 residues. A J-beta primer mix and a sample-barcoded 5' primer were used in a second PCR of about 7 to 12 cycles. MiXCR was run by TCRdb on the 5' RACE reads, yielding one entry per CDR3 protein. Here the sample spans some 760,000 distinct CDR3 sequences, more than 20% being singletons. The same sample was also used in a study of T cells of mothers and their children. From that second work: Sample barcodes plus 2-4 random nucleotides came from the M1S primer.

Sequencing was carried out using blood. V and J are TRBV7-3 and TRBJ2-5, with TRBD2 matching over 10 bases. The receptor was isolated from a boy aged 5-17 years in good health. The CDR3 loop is CASSLDGLAVETQYF. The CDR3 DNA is TGTGCCAGCAGCTTAGATGGACTAGCGGTAGAGACCCAGTACTTC.